The entry below gives a single T cell receptor beta chain sequence along with its context. Per the germline V gene, CDR1 is MNHEY and CDR2 is SVGAGI. V was clipped by 2 bases and J by 6 bases, with 13 bases between them. This CDR3 is built from 15 residues. Authors' data handling: From reference gene primer amplification, estimates of nucleated cell counts were derived. This table comes from immunoSEQ multiplex PCR, and its TCRdb copy is limited to in-frame clones, with some not included. V and J calls and clone size are those listed in that table; D and trimming were worked out from the DNA. The table records roughly 190,000 clones, 88% of them present only once. The data were taken from a study of blood T cell repertoires in COVID-19.

The V call is TRBV6-5, the J call TRBJ2-2; D possibly corresponds to TRBD1 (5 bases). Specimen: peripheral blood. The source is a man aged 35-49 years with active or convalescent COVID-19. CDR3 bases: TGTGCCAGCAGTTACGCCAGTCAAGGGGCCGGGGAGCTGTTTTTT. Translating it yields CASSYASQGAGELFF.